This T cell receptor (beta chain) was sequenced during a study of shared clonotypes between healthy human individuals. Trimming removed 7 bases from V and 8 bases from J; junction bases left unmatched: 7. Germline CDR1 reads SGHDT; CDR2 reads YYEEEE. The CDR3 has 14 amino acids. Several immunoSEQ plates received, in even portions, the genomic DNA of each subset. Only in-frame clones appear in the TCRdb table, and some are missing; sequencing was by immunoSEQ multiplex PCR. The profile shows approximately 500,000 clones, almost 97% of them singletons. The TCR comes from a young woman in good health. The source material was naive CD4+ T cells sorted from blood. Noted subset: CD45RA+ positively selected. The chain is built from TRBV5-6 and TRBJ2-1, with 12 bases fitting TRBD2. The CDR3 sequence: CASWWTSGKDEQFF. The CDR3 bases are TGTGCCAGCTGGTGGACTAGCGGGAAGGATGAGCAGTTCTTC.